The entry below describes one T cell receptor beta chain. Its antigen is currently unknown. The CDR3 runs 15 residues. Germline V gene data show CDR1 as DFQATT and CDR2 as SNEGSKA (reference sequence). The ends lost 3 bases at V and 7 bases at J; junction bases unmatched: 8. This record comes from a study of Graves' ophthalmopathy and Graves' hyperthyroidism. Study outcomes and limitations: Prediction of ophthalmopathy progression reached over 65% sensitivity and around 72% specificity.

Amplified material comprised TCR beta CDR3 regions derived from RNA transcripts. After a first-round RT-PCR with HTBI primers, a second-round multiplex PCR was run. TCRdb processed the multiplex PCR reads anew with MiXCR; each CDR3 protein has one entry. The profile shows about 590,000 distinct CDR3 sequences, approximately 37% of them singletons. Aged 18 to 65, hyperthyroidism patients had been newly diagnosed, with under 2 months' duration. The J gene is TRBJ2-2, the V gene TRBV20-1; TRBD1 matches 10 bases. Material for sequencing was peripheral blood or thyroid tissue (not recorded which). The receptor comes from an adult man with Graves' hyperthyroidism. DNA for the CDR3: TGCAGTGCTAGGGAACCGGGACAGGGGAGCGGGGAGCTGTTTTTT. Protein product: CSAREPGQGSGELFF.